This TCR beta chain was obtained from a study of OX40 agonist ivuxolimab in advanced cancers. Clones were read by immunoSEQ multiplex PCR, and TCRdb kept only the in-frame ones, dropping some. The sample yields 55,000 to 75,000 clones, roughly nine tenths seen once. The CDR3 length is 15 residues. Germline CDR1 and CDR2: LNHDA and SQIVND (reference sequence). Trimming pared 3 bases from V and 1 base from J, leaving 10 bases between. Sequencing used CD4+ or CD8+ T cells sorted from blood, obtained in a trial of the OX40 agonist ivuxolimab. This clonotype was sampled from an adult with an advanced solid tumor such as melanoma, head and neck, liver or kidney cancer. The chain uses TRBV19 and TRBJ2-4; D is unresolved. In DNA, the CDR3 is TGTGCCAGTAGTATTGGCACCGTGGCCAAAAACATTCAGTACTTC. Its protein product is CASSIGTVAKNIQYF. Full variable domain (missing parts from reference TRBV19 and TRBJ2-4): DGGITQSPKYLFRKEGQNVTLSCEQNLNHDAMYWYRQDPGQGLRLIYYSQIVNDFQKGDIAEGYSVSREKKESFPLTVTSAQKNPTAFYLCASSIGTVAKNIQYFGAGTRLSVL.